The following is a T cell receptor beta chain sequence with its context. Its antigen is not known. Data came from immunoSEQ multiplex PCR; TCRdb stores just in-frame clones and leaves some out. Seen here are under 130,000 clones, roughly 93% observed once, and the top ten hold 0.95% to 1.5%. These data originate in a study of graft-versus-host responses after intestinal transplantation. CDR1 is MGHRA and CDR2 is YSYEKL in the germline V gene. The CDR3 is made up of 15 amino acids. Trimming pared 6 bases from V and 3 bases from J, leaving 17 bases between. The material sequenced was unstimulated CD8+ T cells sorted from spleen or lymph node cells, taken before intestinal transplant. The V and J genes are TRBV4-1 and TRBJ1-1; a weak D match, TRBD1 (6 bases). This receptor was taken from a human donor who received an intestinal transplant. Written as DNA, the CDR3 is TGCGCCAGCAGGTTAGCGGGGGCGAAGGACACTGAAGCTTTCTTT. Amino acid sequence: CASRLAGAKDTEAFF.